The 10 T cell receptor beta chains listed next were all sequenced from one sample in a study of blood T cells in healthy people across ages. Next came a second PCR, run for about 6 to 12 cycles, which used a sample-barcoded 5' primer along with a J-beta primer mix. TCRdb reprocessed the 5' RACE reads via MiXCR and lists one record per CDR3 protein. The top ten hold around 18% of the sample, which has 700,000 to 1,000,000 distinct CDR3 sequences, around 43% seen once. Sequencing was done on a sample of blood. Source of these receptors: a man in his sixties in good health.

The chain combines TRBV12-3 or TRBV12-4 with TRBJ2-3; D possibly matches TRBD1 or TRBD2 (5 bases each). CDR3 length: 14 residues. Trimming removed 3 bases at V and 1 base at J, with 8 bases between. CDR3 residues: CASSLGDRTDTQYF. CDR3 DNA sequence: TGTGCCAGCAGTTTGGGGGACCGCACAGATACGCAGTATTTT.

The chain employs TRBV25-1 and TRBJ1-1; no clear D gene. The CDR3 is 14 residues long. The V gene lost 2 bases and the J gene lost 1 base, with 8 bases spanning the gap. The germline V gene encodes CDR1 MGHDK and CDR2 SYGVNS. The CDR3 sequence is CASSEIGKNTEAFF. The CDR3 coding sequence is TGTGCCAGCAGTGAAATAGGTAAGAACACTGAAGCTTTCTTT.

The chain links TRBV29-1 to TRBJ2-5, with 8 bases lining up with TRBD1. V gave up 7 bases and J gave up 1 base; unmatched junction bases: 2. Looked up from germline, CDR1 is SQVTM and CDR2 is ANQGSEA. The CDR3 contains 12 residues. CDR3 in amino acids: CSGTGGQETQYF. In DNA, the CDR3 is TGCAGCGGCACAGGGGGCCAAGAGACCCAGTACTTC.

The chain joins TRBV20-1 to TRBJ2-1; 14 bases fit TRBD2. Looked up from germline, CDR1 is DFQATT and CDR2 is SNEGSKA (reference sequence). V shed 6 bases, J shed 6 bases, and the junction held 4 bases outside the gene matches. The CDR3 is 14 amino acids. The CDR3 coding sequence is TGCAGTGCCCCGACTAGCGGGGGGGCCAATGAGCAGTTCTTC. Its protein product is CSAPTSGGANEQFF.

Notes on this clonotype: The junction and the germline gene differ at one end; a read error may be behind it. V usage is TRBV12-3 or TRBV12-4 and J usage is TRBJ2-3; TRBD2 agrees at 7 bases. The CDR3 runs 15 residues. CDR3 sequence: CVSSSPTGGPDTQYF. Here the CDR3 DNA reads TGTGTCAGCAGCTCTCCCACGGGGGGTCCAGATACGCAGTATTTT.

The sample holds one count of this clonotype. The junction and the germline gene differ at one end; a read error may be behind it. CDR3 in amino acids: CASSLGGDYNKQFF. The CDR3 DNA reads as TGTGCCAGCAGCTTGGGGGGGGACTACAATAAGCAGTTCTTC. The gene calls are TRBV5-5 and TRBJ2-1; TRBD2 matches at 7 bases. The CDR3 sequence is 14 residues long. Germline V gene lookup returns CDR1 SGHKS and CDR2 YYEKEE (reference sequence). The complete variable domain, with remaining parts taken from reference TRBV5-5 and TRBJ2-1, reads DAGVTQSPTHLIKTRGQQVTLRCSPISGHKSVSWYQQVLGQGPQFIFQYYEKEERGRGNFPDRFSARQFPNYSSELNVNALLLGDSALYLCASSLGGDYNKQFFGPGTRLTVL.

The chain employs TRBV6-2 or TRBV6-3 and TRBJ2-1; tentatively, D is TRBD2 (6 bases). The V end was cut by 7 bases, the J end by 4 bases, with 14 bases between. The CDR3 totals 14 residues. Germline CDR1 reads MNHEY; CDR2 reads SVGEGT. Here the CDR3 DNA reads TGTGCCAGCAAACGCCGGAGGGGATACAATGAGCAGTTCTTC. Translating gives CASKRRRGYNEQFF.

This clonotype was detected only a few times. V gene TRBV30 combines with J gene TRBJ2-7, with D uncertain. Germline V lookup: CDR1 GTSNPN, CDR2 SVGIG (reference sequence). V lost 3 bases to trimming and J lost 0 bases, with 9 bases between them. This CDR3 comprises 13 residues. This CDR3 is CAWRRGPSYEQYF. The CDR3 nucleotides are TGTGCCTGGAGACGTGGGCCCTCCTACGAGCAGTACTTC.

CDR3 DNA: TGCAGCGTGAAAGCAGGTACTGAAGCTTTCTTT. Translation gives CSVKAGTEAFF. The genes are TRBV29-1 and TRBJ1-1, with no clear D. The germline CDR1 and CDR2 sequences are SQVTM and ANQGSEA. The length of the CDR3 is 11 residues. Trimming removed 6 bases at V and 5 bases at J, with 10 bases between. The variable domain in full, with the rest retrieved from reference TRBV29-1 and TRBJ1-1, is SAVISQKPSRDICQRGTSLTIQCQVDSQVTMMFWYRQQPGQSLTLIATANQGSEATYESGFVIDKFPISRPNLTFSTLTVSNMSPEDSSIYLCSVKAGTEAFFGQGTRLTVV.

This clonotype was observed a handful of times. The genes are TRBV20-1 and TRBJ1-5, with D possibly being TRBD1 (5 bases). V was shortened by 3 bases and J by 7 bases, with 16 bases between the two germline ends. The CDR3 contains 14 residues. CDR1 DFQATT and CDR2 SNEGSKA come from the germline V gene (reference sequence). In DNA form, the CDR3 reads TGCAGTGCTAGTCTGTCCCGGGGGTCGCAGCCCCAGCATTTT. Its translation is CSASLSRGSQPQHF.